These 27 T cell receptor beta chains were sequenced from one sample in a study of blood T cell repertoires in COVID-19. Sequencing used immunoSEQ multiplex PCR; TCRdb keeps in-frame clones, though not all of them. The sample has roughly 200,000 clones, approximately 83% seen once; the top ten hold roughly 3%. Specimen: peripheral blood. These receptors were collected from a man aged 60-69 years with acute or convalescent COVID-19.

The chain is built from TRBV27 and TRBJ2-1; TRBD2 might be the D (6 bases). The ends were cut back, 3 bases at V and 2 bases at J, with 8 bases in the middle. This CDR3 is built from 14 residues. Germline loops: CDR1 MNHEY, CDR2 SMNVEV (reference sequence). The CDR3 here is CASSFSGPYNEQFF. CDR3 DNA: TGTGCCAGCAGTTTCAGCGGGCCCTACAATGAGCAGTTCTTC.

The genes are TRBV7-2 and TRBJ2-1; D possibly corresponds to TRBD2 (6 bases). CDR1 SGHTA and CDR2 FQGNSA come from the germline V gene. The CDR3 extends over 15 amino acids. V was clipped by 0 bases and J by 6 bases, with 12 bases between them. CDR3 sequence reads: CASSLAGEAPNEQFF. CDR3 nucleotides: TGTGCCAGCAGCTTAGCAGGGGAGGCTCCCAATGAGCAGTTCTTC.

The table lists this clone with a few counts. The V gene is TRBV28, the J gene TRBJ1-4; D gene ambiguous. V was cut by 2 bases and J by 8 bases, with 15 bases left in between. Germline CDR1 is MDHEN and CDR2 is SYDVKM. This CDR3 region has 15 residues. CDR3 region: CASSLGGPSDEKLFF. CDR3 DNA: TGTGCCAGCAGTTTAGGTGGGCCCTCAGACGAAAAACTGTTTTTT.

The V gene is TRBV14, the J gene TRBJ2-1, with D possibly matching TRBD2 (5 bases). The V end lost 1 base, the J end lost 10 bases, and 14 bases lay between the germline ends. CDR3 length: 14 residues. CDR1 is SGHDN and CDR2 is FVKESK in the germline V gene. Here the CDR3 DNA reads TGTGCCAGCAGCCAAGTTGGCTGGGAGAGAGAGCAGTTCTTC. Translating gives CASSQVGWEREQFF.

The chain employs TRBV14 and TRBJ2-7; 10 bases are shared with TRBD2. The germline V gene encodes CDR1 SGHDN and CDR2 FVKESK. Trimming removed 0 bases from V and 10 bases from J; junction bases left unmatched: 9. The CDR3 is 15 amino acids. The CDR3 bases are TGTGCCAGCAGCCAAGAGAGCGGGAGGGCCAGGGAACAGTACTTC. Translating it yields CASSQESGRAREQYF.

This sequence joins TRBV4-1 and TRBJ1-2, with D tentatively TRBD1 (6 bases). With 3 bases removed from V and 7 bases from J, the gap between germline ends came to 12 bases. There are 13 residues in the CDR3. Germline V gene data show CDR1 as MGHRA and CDR2 as YSYEKL. CDR3 sequence (DNA): TGCGCCAGCAGCCACGAAGGGGGATTTGGCTACACCTTC. It translates to CASSHEGGFGYTF.

J is TRBJ2-3 and V is TRBV9, with TRBD2 matching 11 bases. V gave up 0 bases and J gave up 4 bases; unmatched junction bases: 7. Looked up from germline, CDR1 is SGDLS and CDR2 is YYNGEE. This CDR3 is 17 amino acids long. In DNA, the CDR3 is TGTGCCAGCAGCGTAGGACGTAGCGGGAGGGCCCCAGATACGCAGTATTTT. The encoded protein is CASSVGRSGRAPDTQYF.

This chain joins TRBV2 and TRBJ2-1, with 8 bases fitting TRBD2. Germline assignment: CDR1 SNHLY and CDR2 FYNNEI. CDR3 size: 15 residues. Trimming at V came to 6 bases and at J to 0 bases, leaving 4 bases not matched to a gene. CDR3 nucleotide sequence: TGTGCCAGCAGCGCCGGGACTAGCTCCTACAATGAGCAGTTCTTC. It translates to CASSAGTSSYNEQFF.

The chain employs TRBV4-1 and TRBJ2-7, with 12 bases aligning to TRBD2. Germline V lookup: CDR1 MGHRA, CDR2 YSYEKL. V was clipped by 0 bases and J by 5 bases; unmatched bases: 8. The CDR3 is made up of 17 amino acids. This chain's CDR3 is CASSQDASGRAFNEQYF. The CDR3 nucleotides read TGCGCCAGCAGCCAAGATGCTAGCGGGAGGGCCTTTAACGAGCAGTACTTC.

This sequence joins TRBV7-9 and TRBJ1-2, with D unresolved. Germline-derived CDR1 and CDR2 are SEHNR and FQNEAQ (reference sequence). Trimming took 9 bases from V and 4 from J, leaving 12 bases between them. The CDR3 sequence is 12 residues long. CDR3 protein: CASSQQSYGYTF. The CDR3 nucleotides read TGTGCCAGTAGCCAACAGAGCTATGGCTACACCTTC.

This clone was detected once. The CDR3 here is CASSFAGVGFNEQFF. The CDR3 DNA sequence: TGTGCCAGCAGTTTTGCGGGAGTAGGTTTTAATGAGCAGTTCTTC. This chain links TRBV27 with TRBJ2-1; 7 nucleotides match TRBD2. The CDR3 extends over 15 amino acids. Germline assignment: CDR1 MNHEY and CDR2 SMNVEV (reference sequence). The junction had 9 bases not matched to a gene; V was cut back by 3 bases and J by 7 bases.

The CDR3 bases are TGTGCCAGCTCACCACCAGGACTCGATGAGCAGTTCTTC. Its translation is CASSPPGLDEQFF. This rearrangement joins TRBV18 to TRBJ2-1; D is possibly TRBD2 (5 bases). The CDR3 loop spans 13 amino acids. V shed 0 bases and J shed 8 bases, with 8 bases lying between them. Germline CDR1 KGHSH, CDR2 LQKENI.

This clone has just a few counts. The chain is built from TRBV2 and TRBJ1-5; weak D call: TRBD1 (5 bases). Germline assignment: CDR1 SNHLY and CDR2 FYNNEI. The CDR3 has 15 amino acids. V was clipped by 3 bases and J by 7 bases, with 16 bases between them. CDR3 region: CASSDWPTGGQPQHF. DNA of the CDR3: TGTGCCAGCAGTGATTGGCCTACCGGGGGACAGCCCCAGCATTTT.

The rearrangement uses TRBV9 and TRBJ2-1; 7 bases agree with TRBD1. CDR3 size: 15 residues. Germline assignment: CDR1 SGDLS and CDR2 YYNGEE. V lost 4 bases to trimming and J lost 4 bases; unmatched junction nucleotides: 8. This CDR3 is CASSPLRTGYNEQFF. CDR3 in DNA: TGTGCCAGCAGCCCCCTAAGGACAGGTTACAATGAGCAGTTCTTC.

J is TRBJ2-3 and V is TRBV18; 7 bases align to TRBD2. CDR1 is KGHSH and CDR2 is LQKENI in the germline V gene. With 3 bases clipped from V and 1 base from J, the junction kept 7 bases outside the gene matches. The CDR3 extends over 16 amino acids. CDR3: CASSPTRGRGTDTQYF. The DNA of the CDR3 is TGTGCCAGCTCACCTACTCGGGGGAGGGGCACAGATACGCAGTATTTT.

The CDR3, as DNA: TGTGCCAGCAGTTTATTGGGACAGGGCATAGTAGAGCAGTACTTC. Translation: CASSLLGQGIVEQYF. The V call is TRBV27, the J call TRBJ2-7, with 9 bases matching TRBD1. Per the germline V gene, CDR1 is MNHEY and CDR2 is SMNVEV (reference sequence). Losses at the gene ends were 1 base for V and 7 bases for J; bases not matched to a gene: 8. The CDR3 consists of 15 residues.

The rearrangement joins TRBV4-2 to TRBJ1-6; 7 positions agree with TRBD1. The CDR3 runs 18 residues. Germline trimming cut 5 bases from V and 2 bases from J; bases unmatched to any gene: 12. CDR1 and CDR2 (germline): LGHNA, YNFKEQ. Here the CDR3 DNA reads TGTGCCAGCAGCATAGGACAGGCGGGGTTAACCTATAATTCACCCCTCCACTTT. As protein: CASSIGQAGLTYNSPLHF.

CDR3 amino acids: CSVEEGGQGTEAFF. CDR3 coding DNA: TGCAGCGTTGAAGAAGGTGGACAGGGTACTGAAGCTTTCTTT. This chain links TRBV29-1 with TRBJ1-1; 8 bases fit TRBD1. CDR3 size: 14 residues. V shed 0 bases, J shed 5 bases, and the junction held 5 bases outside the gene matches. CDR1 is SQVTM and CDR2 is ANQGSEA in the germline V gene.

The chain joins TRBV5-4 to TRBJ2-3; 9 bases align to TRBD2. The V segment lost 2 bases and the J segment 4 bases; nucleotides outside the gene matches: 2. Germline assignment: CDR1 SGHNT and CDR2 YYREEE (reference sequence). The length of the CDR3 is 14 residues. The CDR3: CASSFSGSSDTQYF. The DNA for the CDR3 is TGTGCCAGCAGCTTTAGCGGGAGTTCAGATACGCAGTATTTT.

This clone was seen once. The J gene is TRBJ2-2, the V gene TRBV24-1; 14 bases match TRBD2. This CDR3 spans 19 amino acids. V lost 10 bases to trimming and J lost 5 bases; unmatched junction nucleotides: 17. The germline gives CDR1 KGHDR, CDR2 SFDVKD. CDR3 nucleotides: TGTGCCACAGGAGGTTGGGGGACTAGCGGGAGAAAGGGAACCGGGGAGCTGTTTTTT. This encodes CATGGWGTSGRKGTGELFF.

This sequence joins TRBV20-1 and TRBJ2-7, with D hard to call. Germline CDR1 DFQATT, CDR2 SNEGSKA (reference sequence). With 3 bases removed from V and 2 bases from J, the gap between germline ends came to 11 bases. This CDR3 contains 13 residues. The CDR3 loop is CSASLPVTYEQYF. CDR3 bases: TGCAGTGCTAGTCTTCCGGTCACCTACGAGCAGTACTTC.

V and J are TRBV28 and TRBJ1-5, with D possibly matching TRBD1 (6 bases). Germline assignment: CDR1 MDHEN and CDR2 SYDVKM. Trimming removed 6 bases at V and 7 bases at J, with 16 bases between. This CDR3 region has 14 residues. CDR3 region: CASSFGGAQQPQHF. For the CDR3, the DNA is TGTGCCAGCAGCTTCGGGGGGGCTCAGCAGCCCCAGCATTTT.

V is TRBV7-8 and J is TRBJ1-3; 9 nucleotides line up with TRBD1. Germline loops: CDR1 SGHVS, CDR2 FQNEAQ. The ends lost 1 base at V and 3 bases at J; junction bases unmatched: 1. This CDR3 contains 15 residues. DNA of the CDR3: TGTGCCAGCAGCTTAGGGACAGGGGTTGGAAACACCATATATTTT. Protein sequence: CASSLGTGVGNTIYF.

The rearrangement joins TRBV18 to TRBJ2-7; D is ambiguous. CDR1 and CDR2 from the germline V gene are KGHSH and LQKENI. The length of the CDR3 is 12 residues. V was shortened by 8 bases and J by 0 bases, with 8 bases between the two germline ends. CDR3 bases: TGTGCCAGCGCGCTATACTCCTACGAGCAGTACTTC. Translation gives CASALYSYEQYF.

In its sample, this clone was seen a few times. The chain has TRBV7-3 and TRBJ2-7; 8 nucleotides align to TRBD1. V dropped 2 bases and J dropped 4; count of bases not matched to a gene: 7. CDR1 is SGHTA and CDR2 is FQGTGA in the germline V gene. CDR3 length equals 15 residues. The CDR3 loop reads CASSLSGGVLYEQYF. The DNA of the CDR3 is TGTGCCAGCAGCTTATCAGGGGGCGTACTTTACGAGCAGTACTTC.

CDR3 protein: CASSFRQPEQYF. The CDR3, as DNA: TGTGCCAGCAGTTTTAGACAACCCGAGCAGTACTTC. The chain uses TRBV28 and TRBJ2-7; D unresolved. Per the germline V gene, CDR1 is MDHEN and CDR2 is SYDVKM. The CDR3 sequence is 12 residues long. Between the trimmed V and J ends, which lost 3 bases and 6 bases, there was a span of 9 bases.

V gene TRBV7-2 combines with J gene TRBJ2-7; the match to TRBD2 covers 7 bases. Germline V gene lookup returns CDR1 SGHTA and CDR2 FQGNSA. The CDR3 totals 15 residues. With V trimmed by 0 bases and J by 4 bases, 6 bases remained unmatched. CDR3 sequence reads: CASSLAPLAVYEQYF. As DNA, the CDR3 is TGTGCCAGCAGCTTAGCGCCCCTAGCGGTTTACGAGCAGTACTTC.